This TCR beta chain came from a study of control samples from healthy donors and cancer patients. The CDR3 totals 16 residues. Germline values: CDR1 SEHNR, CDR2 FQNEAQ (reference sequence). V lost 5 bases and J 0 bases, leaving 13 bases between the germline ends. Profiled with immunoSEQ multiplex PCR; TCRdb holds only in-frame clones, not every one. Altogether 120,000 or so clones are present, approximately 90% being singletons, with the ten largest covering more than 2%. The sample comprised blood. This chain links TRBV7-9 with TRBJ2-2, with D unclear. The TCR was taken from a man aged 18 to 29 in good health. CDR3 protein: CASSPLGLTNTGELFF. In nucleotides, the CDR3 is TGTGCCAGCAGCCCCTTGGGTCTTACGAACACCGGGGAGCTGTTTTTT.